These T cell receptor beta chains were read from a single sample in a study of cytomegalovirus exposure and HLA in healthy donors. The assay was immunoSEQ multiplex PCR, and TCRdb's table has in-frame clones only and misses some. The table shows some 67,000 clones, with roughly 80% occurring only once. Material: PBMCs. The receptors come from a woman younger than 45 in good health and CMV-seronegative. Each CDR3 is given with its conserved first and last residue. The order of the fields is J gene, clone size, D gene, V gene, CDR3 DNA, CDR3 protein. D genes are given only for firm matches. The size of a clone is reported for some rows only, either as once, few or many, or as a class for expanded clones.

TRBJ2-2	.	.	TRBV19	TGTGCCAGTAGTATTGGGGCGGGGTACACCGGGGAGCTGTTTTTT	CASSIGAGYTGELFF
TRBJ2-1	few	.	TRBV6-1	TGTGCCAGCAGTTTACAGGTACCCTCCTACAATGAGCAGTTCTTC	CASSLQVPSYNEQFF
TRBJ2-3	.	TRBD2	TRBV27	TGTGCCAGCAGTTCCGGACTAGCGGGCACAGATACGCAGTATTTT	CASSSGLAGTDTQYF
TRBJ1-2	few	.	TRBV6-6	TGTGCCAGCAGCCGCCTCGACAGACAACCAGGCTACACCTTC	CASSRLDRQPGYTF
TRBJ1-1	.	TRBD1	TRBV14	TGTGCCAGCAGCCCGGGACAGTGGCGTCTCACTGAAGCTTTCTTT	CASSPGQWRLTEAFF
TRBJ1-1	.	TRBD1	TRBV11-2	TGTGCCAGCAGCTTAGGGACAGGGATCATGAACACTGAAGCTTTCTTT	CASSLGTGIMNTEAFF
TRBJ2-1	few	.	TRBV6-4	TGTGCCAGCAGTGACTCTAGCGGCTCCTACAATGAGCAGTTCTTC	CASSDSSGSYNEQFF
TRBJ2-1	.	TRBD1	TRBV5-6	TGTGCCAGCAGCTTGCTCCTAATACAGGGGGCGGAGTGGTATGAGCAGTTCTTC	CASSLLLIQGAEWYEQFF
TRBJ2-3	once	.	TRBV21-1	TGTGCCAGCAGCAAAGAAGGGGTAGAGACCTACACAGATACGCAGTATTTT	CASSKEGVETYTDTQYF
TRBJ2-5	.	.	TRBV5-1	TGCGCCAGCAGTTCCGACTACCAAGAGACCCAGTACTTC	CASSSDYQETQYF
TRBJ2-2	.	.	TRBV7-2	TGTGCCAGCAGCGCGTGGGTAGCGAGCCCCACCGGGGAGCTGTTTTTT	CASSAWVASPTGELFF
TRBJ1-3	.	.	TRBV10-1	TGCGCCAGCAGTTTACGACGACAGGCCACGGGGAGCTCTGGAAACACCATATATTTT	CASSLRRQATGSSGNTIYF